Sequencing of this T cell receptor (beta chain) was carried out in a study of T-cell reconstitution after alpha-beta-depleted transplantation in children. Study-level findings and limits: Newly generated T cells supplied most T-cell counts and diversity one year post-transplant. Reports say that about two months after transplant, the alpha-beta T cells came out of several hundred graft clones that had expanded.

As concerns this clonotype: Its antigen remains unknown.

The germline V gene encodes CDR1 SGHTA and CDR2 FQGNSA. With 5 bases clipped from V and 4 bases from J, the junction kept 4 bases outside the gene matches. The CDR3 sequence is 14 residues long. A TCRbeta library incorporating unique molecular identifiers was prepared. TCRdb reanalysed the PCR reads using MiXCR and keeps one entry per CDR3 protein. The repertoire holds more than 400,000 distinct CDR3 sequences, with approximately 10% as singletons. The chain carries TRBV7-2 and TRBJ2-5; 10 positions agree with TRBD1. The sequence was collected from a female patient aged 2 to 10 who had a stem cell transplant for aplastic anemia, so the T cells may come from the graft donor. This sample comprised PBMCs, mostly from graft donor cells, obtained 180 days after TCRalphabeta/CD19-depleted stem cell transplant. For the CDR3, the DNA is TGTGCCAGCAGCGATAGGACAGGGGGAGAGACCCAGTACTTC. Translation gives CASSDRTGGETQYF.